This TCR beta chain is from a study of T cells in Graves' hyperthyroidism and ophthalmopathy. In this sample, this clonotype turned up a few times. What it recognizes is unknown. Germline CDR1 is LGHNA and CDR2 is YNFKEQ. V was cut by 1 base and J by 3 bases, with 10 bases left in between. The CDR3 consists of 14 residues. Lactation, pregnancy, other autoimmune disease or uncontrolled infection excluded patients. Every diagnosis used clinical symptoms, serum thyroxine and TRAb, thyroid ultrasound and orbital computed tomography. Template material for amplifying TCR beta CDR3 regions consisted of RNA transcripts. A first-round RT-PCR of the TCR CDR3 used the HTBI primer set. TCRdb reprocessed the multiplex PCR reads via MiXCR and lists one record per CDR3 protein. In the table there are around 340,000 distinct CDR3 sequences, roughly 18% of which are singletons. Study findings and constraints: Blood also held most thyroid clonotypes expanded beyond 0.001. Researchers report that a 13 V-J model separated ophthalmopathy from stable hyperthyroidism.

The specimen sequenced was blood. The sequence was collected from a woman aged 50 to 60 with Graves' hyperthyroidism. This sequence joins TRBV4-2 and TRBJ2-7, with D possibly being TRBD1 (6 bases). DNA for the CDR3: TGTGCCAGCAGCCAAGGGGTAGGGGGCTACGAGCAGTACTTC. This codes for CASSQGVGGYEQYF.